This T cell receptor beta chain was retrieved from a study of blood T cell repertoires in COVID-19. In the study overall: Sources were T cells, B-cell-depleted T cells, or PBMCs; the material itself was cDNA or gDNA.

Method: immunoSEQ multiplex PCR; TCRdb's copy keeps in-frame clones and lacks some. The sample carries approximately 350,000 clones, roughly 90% recorded once. The germline V gene has CDR1 MNHEY and CDR2 SVGEGT. V was pared by 3 bases and J by 4 bases, with 15 bases between. CDR3 length: 15 amino acids. The sequence derives from a woman in her seventies with COVID-19, enrolled during active disease. The chain joins TRBV6-2 or TRBV6-3 to TRBJ1-2, with D tentatively TRBD1 (6 bases). Sequences were obtained from peripheral blood. The CDR3 sequence is CASSYAGAGGYGYTF. CDR3 coding DNA: TGTGCCAGCAGTTATGCAGGGGCCGGCGGCTATGGCTACACCTTC.